Listed here are 8 T cell receptor beta chains from one sample, sequenced in a study of blood T cell repertoires in COVID-19. TCRdb's copy holds only in-frame clones and misses some; the assay was immunoSEQ multiplex PCR. The sample includes about 100,000 clones, about 85% seen only once; the top ten take 13%. The specimen sequenced was peripheral blood. These receptors were collected from a man in his fifties or sixties with active or convalescent COVID-19.

This rearrangement joins TRBV6-6 to TRBJ2-1, with 7 bases matching TRBD2. CDR1 is MNHNY and CDR2 is SVGAGI in the germline V gene (reference sequence). V lost 8 bases, J lost 6 bases, and 13 bases stayed unmatched. The CDR3 is made up of 15 amino acids. CDR3 DNA: TGTGCCAGCCGAATCGGGAGGACGGGAGGCAATGAGCAGTTCTTC. Protein sequence: CASRIGRTGGNEQFF.

V usage is TRBV6-5 and J usage is TRBJ2-1; D gene uncertain. V was clipped by 0 bases and J by 6 bases, with 3 bases between them. The CDR3 covers 12 residues. Per germline, CDR1 MNHEY and CDR2 SVGAGI. The CDR3 DNA reads TGTGCCAGCAGTTACTCGAGCAATGAGCAGTTCTTC. It specifies CASSYSSNEQFF.

The rearrangement uses TRBV5-1 and TRBJ2-3, with 10 nucleotides matching TRBD2. CDR1 and CDR2 (germline): SGHRS, YFSETQ. The CDR3 totals 17 residues. Unmatched junction bases numbered 5, after V lost 1 base and J lost 0 bases. CDR3 in amino acids: CASSLSGTSVSTDTQYF. The CDR3, as DNA: TGCGCCAGCAGCTTGTCGGGGACTAGCGTCAGCACAGATACGCAGTATTTT.

The rearrangement uses TRBV2 and TRBJ1-3; D unclear. The CDR3 consists of 14 residues. CDR1 is SNHLY and CDR2 is FYNNEI in the germline V gene. Trimming removed 4 bases at V and 4 bases at J, with 11 bases between. The CDR3 spells CASSGEARGNTIYF. CDR3 in DNA: TGTGCCAGCAGTGGAGAGGCTAGGGGAAACACCATATATTTT.

The chain recombines TRBV6-6 with TRBJ1-6; TRBD1 might be the D (6 bases). The CDR3 covers 16 residues. Germline CDR1 and CDR2: MNHNY and SVGAGI (reference sequence). V lost 6 bases, J lost 7 bases, and 19 bases lay in between. The CDR3 bases are TGTGCCAGCAGCTCAACTGTGGACAGCCTAAATTCACCCCTCCACTTT. This encodes CASSSTVDSLNSPLHF.

DNA for the CDR3: TGTGCCAGCGGAAATCCTAGGGGGTCACAAGCCTACGAGCAGTACTTC. Protein: CASGNPRGSQAYEQYF. This chain uses TRBV6-6 with TRBJ2-7; D may be TRBD1 (6 bases). V gave up 8 bases and J gave up 2 bases, with 22 bases separating them. The germline V gene has CDR1 MNHNY and CDR2 SVGAGI (reference sequence). The CDR3 spans 16 residues.

V gene TRBV7-9 combines with J gene TRBJ2-3; D is perhaps TRBD2 (7 bases). The CDR3 contains 15 residues. Germline loops: CDR1 SEHNR, CDR2 FQNEAQ (reference sequence). V was pared by 10 bases and J by 0 bases, with 17 bases between. The CDR3 bases are TGTGCCACCCGGGGGGCGGAGACTAGCACAGATACGCAGTATTTT. Its translation is CATRGAETSTDTQYF.

In its sample, this clone was seen once. This chain joins TRBV19 and TRBJ2-2; 11 bases align to TRBD1. Trimming cost V 5 bases and J 8 bases; bases outside gene matches: 7. In germline, CDR1 is LNHDA, CDR2 SQIVND (reference sequence). The CDR3 contains 15 residues. In nucleotides, the CDR3 is TGTGCCAGTAGTCGGGACAGGGGGTTCTTAGGGGAGCTGTTTTTT. Translated, it gives CASSRDRGFLGELFF.